The 2 T cell receptor beta chains below come from one sample, sequenced in a study of cytomegalovirus exposure and HLA in healthy donors. Libraries were prepared by immunoSEQ multiplex PCR; TCRdb keeps only in-frame clonotypes and omits some of them. The profile shows about 130,000 clones, approximately 84% of them singletons. The source material was PBMCs. These receptors were obtained from a man aged 30 to 39 in good health and CMV-seropositive.

The CDR3 region is CAWSGRASGNYEQYF. CDR3 nucleotides: TGTGCCTGGAGTGGAAGGGCTAGCGGGAACTACGAGCAGTACTTC. This chain connects TRBV30 to TRBJ2-7, with TRBD2 identical over 9 bases. J gave up 3 bases and V 1 base, and 7 bases lay outside the gene matches. Germline assignment: CDR1 GTSNPN and CDR2 SVGIG (reference sequence). This CDR3 has 15 amino acids.

The gene calls are TRBV27 and TRBJ1-6, with TRBD1 identical over 7 bases. The CDR3 covers 15 residues. CDR1 and CDR2 from the germline V gene are MNHEY and SMNVEV (reference sequence). The J segment lost 3 bases and the V segment lost 8 bases, leaving 7 bases of the junction unmatched. The CDR3 loop reads CASGSGQRYNSPLHF. The CDR3 DNA is TGTGCCAGCGGATCGGGACAGCGCTATAATTCACCCCTCCACTTT.